This section outlines one TCR beta chain sequence together with its context. Its antigen remains unidentified. The data originate from a study of T-cell memory formation after mild COVID-19. Study summary: Clustering of TCRs was largely donor specific. Study conclusions and caveats: Clones that contracted from day 15 to 85 were balanced CD4/CD8, while later expanders leaned CD4+.

UMIs and sample barcodes were carried by the TCR alpha and TCR beta cDNA libraries that 5'RACE produced using constant-segment primers. TCRdb passed the 5' RACE reads through MiXCR, listing each CDR3 protein once. The sample lists approximately 150,000 distinct CDR3 sequences; roughly 14% were seen once. This CDR3 region has 15 residues. The V end lost 0 bases, the J end lost 5 bases, and 17 bases lay between the germline ends. CDR1 DFQATT and CDR2 SNEGSKA come from the germline V gene (reference sequence). V and J are TRBV20-1 and TRBJ2-7; the D gene is possibly TRBD2 (6 bases). The source of this sequence is an adult woman who had mild COVID-19 (a few samples of this study predate the infection). Cell type and time point are not known. Sequenced material: PBMCs or a T cell subset sorted from them (not recorded which). The CDR3 sequence is CSARDMGGVWDEQYF. In DNA form, the CDR3 reads TGCAGTGCTAGAGATATGGGGGGAGTCTGGGACGAGCAGTACTTC.